This TCR beta chain stems from a study of blood T cells in healthy people across ages. As for the study in general: Capture by template switching was about one barcoded beta molecule per two T cells. Study-wide points: The authors considered diversity estimates from one million T cells to be underestimates. Long-lived donors carried more naive CD4+ cells and greater diversity than aged donors.

Combining a sample-barcoded 5' primer with a J-beta primer mix, a second PCR ran for roughly 7 to 11 cycles. Researchers report that a template-switch adaptor with 12 random nucleotides tagged each cDNA molecule. TCRdb analysed the 5' RACE reads with MiXCR anew, one entry per CDR3 protein. The repertoire includes 1.2 million to 1.5 million distinct CDR3 sequences, approximately 59% of them detected once, and more than 6% sits in the top ten. This clonotype was observed a few times. Its antigen remains unidentified. V lost 6 bases to trimming and J lost 1 base, with 13 bases between them. The length of the CDR3 is 14 residues. CDR1 and CDR2 (germline): MDHEN, SYDVKM.

This chain joins TRBV28 and TRBJ2-7; tentatively, D is TRBD1 (5 bases). The TCR was taken from a man younger than 30 in good health. Sequencing input: blood. CDR3 protein: CASRRSTVSYEQYF. In nucleotides, the CDR3 is TGTGCCAGCAGACGATCGACAGTTTCCTACGAGCAGTACTTC. Complete variable domain (other parts from reference TRBV28 and TRBJ2-7): DVKVTQSSRYLVKRTGEKVFLECVQDMDHENMFWYRQDPGLGLRLIYFSYDVKMKEKGDIPEGYSVSREKKERFSLILESASTNQTSMYLCASRRSTVSYEQYFGPGTRLTVT.